This T cell receptor (beta chain) was documented in a study of T-cell memory formation after mild COVID-19. Libraries for TCRalpha and TCRbeta carried sample barcodes and unique molecular identifiers via 5'RACE. Via MiXCR, TCRdb re-called the 5' RACE reads, giving one row per CDR3 protein. The sample has around 180,000 distinct CDR3 sequences, 15% to 20% seen once; the top ten hold roughly 3.9%. This clonotype was detected only a few times. The CDR3 has 14 residues. Between the trimmed V and J ends, which lost 5 bases and 2 bases, there was a span of 14 bases. Germline V gene sequence: CDR1 SGDLS, CDR2 YYNGEE.

The sequence was collected from a man aged 18-30 years who had mild COVID-19 (a few samples of this study predate the infection). Cell type and time point are not known. The J gene is TRBJ2-7, the V gene TRBV9, with D maybe TRBD2 (6 bases). The specimen sequenced was PBMCs or a T cell subset sorted from them (not recorded which). The CDR3 sequence: CASSGEEGPYEQYF. CDR3 coding DNA: TGTGCCAGCAGTGGGGAGGAGGGCCCCTACGAGCAGTACTTC.